This T cell receptor (beta chain) was found in a study of post-analysis software for immune sequencing data. Overall study: As for disease course, relapsing-remitting, secondary progressive and progressive-relapsing multiple sclerosis were all included.

Study conclusions and caveats: Significantly lower normalized Chao1 diversity was seen in multiple sclerosis patients than in controls. Samples sharing a preparation batch grouped tightly together when assessed by F measure. Among four or five TRBV segments more frequent in patients than controls were TRBV5-6, TRBV5-1 and TRBV20-1.

Germline V CDR1 and CDR2: SGHRS, YFSETQ. There are 15 residues in the CDR3. After removal of 4 bases from V and 15 bases from J, the junction contained 14 bases not matched to a gene. Prepared libraries of TCR beta cDNA carried unique molecular identifiers. Yield was roughly 0.5 million cDNA molecules from approximately 0.95 to 9.8 million T cells. TCRdb re-called the PCR reads with MiXCR, one entry per CDR3 protein. This sample yields about 540,000 distinct CDR3 sequences, of which around 36% are seen a single time; 4.5% to 7.5% belongs to the top ten. As to this clonotype: Its target is unknown.

The chain joins TRBV5-1 to TRBJ2-1; TRBD2 agrees at 12 bases. This TCR came from a girl between 2 and 17 years old with multiple sclerosis. Sequenced: blood. DNA of the CDR3: TGCGCCAGCAGCCGCTTGGAGACTAGCGGGGGTGATGGGTTCTTC. It specifies CASSRLETSGGDGFF.